Presented here are 28 T cell receptor beta chains from one specimen sequenced in a study of regulatory T cells in long-lasting Graves disease. Described time point: newly diagnosed GD, antithyroid drugs for less than 3 months. TCR sequences were obtained from RNA taken from PBMCs. Libraries of TCR beta came from iRepertoire HTBI primers plus Arm-PCR of CDR3 regions. A single record per CDR3 protein comes from TCRdb applying MiXCR to the multiplex PCR reads. The sample holds 440,000 or so distinct CDR3 sequences, roughly 15% seen once. The same specimen was also included in a second study, on T cells in Graves' hyperthyroidism and ophthalmopathy.

The specimen was peripheral blood mononuclear cells (PBMCs), collected at new diagnosis, from a patient treated with antithyroid drugs. The receptor set was obtained from a young woman with Graves disease.

This clonotype occurred many times. The chain joins TRBV9 to TRBJ2-1; a weak D match, TRBD2 (6 bases). Trimming took 1 base from V and 4 from J, leaving 12 bases between them. The CDR3 runs 15 residues. Germline CDR1 is SGDLS and CDR2 is YYNGEE. The CDR3 nucleotides read TGTGCCAGCAGCGTATCGGCGGGGTTATACAATGAGCAGTTCTTC. This translates into CASSVSAGLYNEQFF. The full variable domain, completed using reference TRBV9 and TRBJ2-1, is DSGVTQTPKHLITATGQRVTLRCSPRSGDLSVYWYQQSLDQGLQFLIQYYNGEERAKGNILERFSAQQFPDLHSELNLSSLELGDSALYFCASSVSAGLYNEQFFGPGTRLTVL.

Many counts were recorded for this clonotype. The chain employs TRBV12-5 and TRBJ2-1, with D possibly being TRBD2 (6 bases). The CDR3 has 18 amino acids. Trimming pared 2 bases from V and 11 bases from J, leaving 28 bases between. From germline, CDR1 is LGHNT and CDR2 FRNRAP. The CDR3 sequence is CASGLSTSSRGWGTKQFF. The CDR3 DNA reads as TGTGCTAGTGGTTTGTCGACCTCAAGTCGGGGGTGGGGAACCAAGCAGTTCTTC.

This clonotype was detected many times. This chain joins TRBV15 and TRBJ1-2; 10 bases agree with TRBD1. Germline lookup yields CDR1 LNHNV and CDR2 YYDKDF (reference sequence). The J segment lost 7 bases and the V segment lost 6 bases, leaving 8 bases of the junction unmatched. The CDR3 runs to 14 residues. CDR3 loop: CATRTTGTGVGYTF. DNA for the CDR3: TGTGCCACCAGGACGACCGGGACAGGGGTTGGCTACACCTTC.

This clonotype was counted at least ten times. As DNA, the CDR3 is TGTGCCTGTACGTGGGACAGTTACAATGAGCAGTTCTTC. This translates into CACTWDSYNEQFF. J is TRBJ2-1 and V is TRBV30; 7 nucleotides align to TRBD1. The V gene's germline CDR1 is GTSNPN and CDR2 SVGIG (reference sequence). J was trimmed by 4 bases and V by 6 bases; bases with no gene match: 6. The CDR3 runs 13 residues.

This clonotype was recorded at least ten times. This rearrangement joins TRBV28 to TRBJ2-1; tentatively, D is TRBD2 (5 bases). V was clipped by 2 bases and J by 10 bases, with 12 bases between them. CDR3 length: 13 residues. Germline values: CDR1 MDHEN, CDR2 SYDVKM. CDR3 coding DNA: TGTGCCAGCAGTTTAGGAGGTCGCCGGGAGCAGTTCTTC. Translated, it gives CASSLGGRREQFF.

This clonotype has ten or more counts. The chain is built from TRBV3-1 and TRBJ2-3; 7 bases agree with TRBD1. The CDR3 extends over 13 amino acids. The germline gives CDR1 LGHDT, CDR2 YNNKEL (reference sequence). The ends lost 11 bases at V and 2 bases at J; junction bases unmatched: 7. Written as DNA, the CDR3 is TGTGCCGTAGCACAGGGGTTCACAGATACGCAGTATTTT. It codes for CAVAQGFTDTQYF.

The table lists this clonotype with a few counts. This chain links TRBV7-9 with TRBJ2-1; 7 bases line up with TRBD2. The CDR3 sequence is 16 residues long. Losses at the gene ends were 2 bases for V and 1 base for J; bases not matched to a gene: 5. Germline CDR1 SEHNR, CDR2 FQNEAQ (reference sequence). CDR3 coding DNA: TGTGCCAGCAGCTTATCAGCGGGACGTTCCTACAATGAGCAGTTCTTC. Translated: CASSLSAGRSYNEQFF.

Regarding this clonotype: This clone may be a read error of a much larger clone one base away. The chain has TRBV7-3 and TRBJ2-7, with D possibly being TRBD2 (6 bases). CDR1 and CDR2 (germline): SGHTA, FQGTGA. This CDR3 contains 14 residues. Trimming removed 7 bases from V and 6 bases from J, with 19 bases in between. CDR3 sequence (DNA): TGTGCCAGCAACCAAGCGGGCCTTGATTCCGAGCAGTACTTC. Protein: CASNQAGLDSEQYF.

This clonotype has a count of ten or more. The CDR3 coding sequence is TGCGCCAGCAGCTTCTTGCCGGTAGCAGATACGCAGTATTTT. This gives the protein CASSFLPVADTQYF. The chain recombines TRBV5-1 with TRBJ2-3; no definite D call. Between the trimmed V and J ends, which lost 2 bases and 4 bases, there was a span of 11 bases. This CDR3 is built from 14 residues. The V gene's germline CDR1 is SGHRS and CDR2 YFSETQ.

This clonotype was found many times. The chain has TRBV3-1 and TRBJ2-7; D is unclear. Germline loops: CDR1 LGHDT, CDR2 YNNKEL (reference sequence). The CDR3 spans 12 residues. With 3 bases removed from V and 3 bases from J, the gap between germline ends came to 6 bases. CDR3 coding DNA: TGTGCCAGCAGCCATATGTTCTACGAGCAGTACTTC. It codes for CASSHMFYEQYF.

This clonotype was counted only a few times. CDR3 amino acids: CASSVVGGSIQYF. The DNA of the CDR3 is TGTGCCAGCAGCGTAGTGGGCGGGAGCATTCAGTACTTC. The chain has TRBV9 and TRBJ2-4; 7 bases agree with TRBD2. V was clipped by 0 bases and J by 9 bases; unmatched bases: 3. Germline-derived CDR1 and CDR2 are SGDLS and YYNGEE. The CDR3 is 13 residues long.

This clonotype was picked up many times. The rearrangement uses TRBV20-1 and TRBJ1-5; D uncertain. Trimming removed 4 bases at V and 0 bases at J, with 7 bases between. CDR3 length: 13 residues. Germline CDR1 DFQATT, CDR2 SNEGSKA (reference sequence). CDR3 DNA sequence: TGCAGTGCTATCATCTCTAGCAATCAGCCCCAGCATTTT. It yields the protein CSAIISSNQPQHF.

The chain uses TRBV6-2 or TRBV6-3 and TRBJ1-1; D may be TRBD1 (5 bases). V lost 6 bases and J 3 bases, leaving 26 bases between the germline ends. The CDR3 runs 18 residues. Germline V CDR1 and CDR2: MNHEY, SVGEGT. CDR3 region: CASSSAWGRLGSDTEAFF. The CDR3 DNA reads TGTGCCAGCAGCAGTGCCTGGGGACGGCTGGGGTCGGACACTGAAGCTTTCTTT.

This clonotype was observed a handful of times. The J gene is TRBJ1-4, the V gene TRBV7-2; D is unresolved. The CDR3 is 17 residues long. Germline V gives CDR1 SGHTA, CDR2 FQGNSA. Trimming left V 2 bases short and J 0 bases short, with 13 bases between. The CDR3 sequence: CASSLWPPGATNEKLFF. The DNA of the CDR3 is TGTGCCAGCAGCTTATGGCCGCCCGGTGCAACTAATGAAAAACTGTTTTTT.

The chain couples TRBV2 to TRBJ2-7; D remains ambiguous. Germline V gives CDR1 SNHLY, CDR2 FYNNEI. The CDR3 is 13 residues long. The V and J ends lost 0 bases and 9 bases respectively, with 12 bases between them. CDR3 amino acids: CASSEAGDGVQYF. The DNA for the CDR3 is TGTGCCAGCAGTGAAGCGGGCGACGGCGTGCAGTACTTC.

The chain couples TRBV4-1 to TRBJ2-1; no firm D call. CDR1 and CDR2 from the germline V gene are MGHRA and YSYEKL. V lost 11 bases and J 3 bases, leaving 29 bases between the germline ends. The CDR3 length is 18 residues. CDR3 sequence reads: CASQKSQFEAFDYNEQFF. CDR3 DNA: TGCGCCTCTCAAAAGTCACAGTTTGAGGCTTTTGACTACAATGAGCAGTTCTTC.

This clonotype was found a few times. The rearrangement links TRBV5-1 to TRBJ2-1; 10 bases are shared with TRBD1. Trimming at V came to 2 bases and at J to 7 bases, leaving 9 bases not matched to a gene. CDR1 and CDR2 from the germline V gene are SGHRS and YFSETQ. This CDR3 has 16 amino acids. The CDR3: CASSLPRDRGGNEQFF. The DNA of the CDR3 is TGCGCCAGCAGCTTACCCCGGGACAGGGGTGGAAATGAGCAGTTCTTC.

J is TRBJ1-3 and V is TRBV5-5; no clear D. The V gene lost 4 bases and the J gene lost 0 bases, with 17 bases spanning the gap. The CDR3 extends over 17 amino acids. Germline values: CDR1 SGHKS, CDR2 YYEKEE (reference sequence). CDR3: CASSQEQLINSGNTIYF. The DNA for the CDR3 is TGTGCCAGCAGCCAGGAACAGTTAATCAACTCTGGAAACACCATATATTTT.

This clonotype was observed at least ten times. The rearrangement links TRBV28 to TRBJ2-7; either TRBD1 or TRBD2 may supply D (5 bases each). CDR3 length: 14 amino acids. Per germline, CDR1 MDHEN and CDR2 SYDVKM. V lost 5 bases and J 2 bases, leaving 13 bases between the germline ends. The CDR3 DNA reads TGTGCCAGCAGTGGGTGGGGGATGGCCTACGAGCAGTACTTC. It codes for CASSGWGMAYEQYF.

This clonotype has more than one count but fewer than ten. This sequence joins TRBV15 and TRBJ1-4, with D unresolved. Germline CDR1 and CDR2: LNHNV and YYDKDF (reference sequence). V lost 0 bases, J lost 5 bases, and 13 bases lay in between. The CDR3 totals 16 residues. The chain's CDR3 is CATSRDLWSENEKLFF. In nucleotides, the CDR3 is TGTGCCACCAGCAGAGATCTATGGTCCGAGAATGAAAAACTGTTTTTT.

This clonotype was recorded a few times. J is TRBJ2-3 and V is TRBV5-1; 7 nucleotides align to TRBD2. The CDR3 runs 16 residues. Germline CDR1 is SGHRS and CDR2 is YFSETQ. With V trimmed by 4 bases and J by 6 bases, 14 bases remained unmatched. CDR3 loop: CASSEPSGPSPDTQYF. The CDR3 bases are TGCGCCAGCAGCGAGCCTAGCGGTCCCTCTCCGGATACGCAGTATTTT.

Turning to this clonotype: This may arise from a read error, as a much more abundant clone is one base away. The chain is built from TRBV20-1 and TRBJ2-7; a possible D gene is TRBD2 (5 bases). Per germline, CDR1 DFQATT and CDR2 SNEGSKA (reference sequence). CDR3 length equals 11 residues. CDR3 coding DNA: TGCAGTGGTGGGAGCTCCTACGAGCAGCACTTC. Translated: CSGGSSYEQHF.

This clonotype showed up many times. An end of the junction does not agree with germline; a read error may underlie this. The chain joins TRBV5-1 to TRBJ2-6; the D is unclear. The CDR3 runs 14 residues. CDR1 and CDR2 from the germline V gene are SGHRS and YFSETQ. The CDR3 coding sequence is TGTGCCAGCAGCTTAGGGCCTGGGGCCAACGTCCTGACTTTC. Its protein is CASSLGPGANVLTF. Drawing the rest from reference TRBV5-1 and TRBJ2-6, the complete variable domain is KAGVTQTPRYLIKTRGQQVTLSCSPISGHRSVSWYQQTPGQGLQFLFEYFSETQRNKGNFPGRFSGRQFSNSRSEMNVSTLELGDSALYLCASSLGPGANVLTFGAGSRLTVL.

The gene calls are TRBV10-2 and TRBJ2-3; 8 bases match TRBD2. This CDR3 has 16 amino acids. The V segment lost 2 bases and the J segment 6 bases; nucleotides outside the gene matches: 10. Germline V CDR1 and CDR2: WSHSY, SAAADI. This chain's CDR3 is CASSEVLSGRDDTQYF. CDR3 in DNA: TGCGCCAGCAGTGAGGTGCTCAGCGGGAGAGATGATACGCAGTATTTT.

Remarks on this clonotype: One end of the junction varies from germline; a read error may be responsible. The V and J genes are TRBV5-1 and TRBJ1-4; the D gene is possibly TRBD1 (5 bases). The CDR3 has 14 amino acids. Germline V gene sequence: CDR1 SGHRS, CDR2 YFSETQ. The CDR3 sequence is CASNPWGGGEKLFF. CDR3 nucleotide sequence: TGTGCCAGCAACCCGTGGGGGGGGGGGGAAAAACTGTTTTTT.

Worth noting for this clonotype: A much larger clone lies one base from this, so it may be a read error. The chain couples TRBV7-2 to TRBJ2-5, with a weak D call TRBD2 (7 bases). In germline, CDR1 is SGHTA, CDR2 FQGNSA. The CDR3 is made up of 15 amino acids. In nucleotides, the CDR3 is TGTGTCAGCAGCCCCAATGAGGGGGGGGGTGAGACCCAGTACTTC. It specifies CVSSPNEGGGETQYF. The full variable domain, in which reference TRBV7-2 and TRBJ2-5 provide the parts outside the CDR3, is GAGVSQSPSNKVTEKGKDVELRCDPISGHTALYWYRQSLGQGLEFLIYFQGNSAPDKSGLPSDRFSAERTGGSVSTLTIQRTQQEDSAVYLCVSSPNEGGGETQYFGPGTRLLVL.

This clonotype was recorded many times. The chain combines TRBV13 with TRBJ2-3; possibly TRBD2 for D (5 bases). The CDR3 is 13 residues long. CDR1 and CDR2 from the germline V gene are PRHDT and FYEKMQ (reference sequence). The ends were cut back, 10 bases at V and 2 bases at J, with 13 bases in the middle. The CDR3 reads CATKWTHTDTQYF. The CDR3 region has the DNA TGTGCCACAAAGTGGACTCACACAGATACGCAGTATTTT.

This clonotype occurred many times. The V gene is TRBV27, the J gene TRBJ1-2; D is possibly TRBD1 (6 bases). The germline V gene has CDR1 MNHEY and CDR2 SMNVEV (reference sequence). Trimming cost V 5 bases and J 8 bases, with 15 bases left between them. The CDR3 loop spans 13 amino acids. This chain's CDR3 is CASSPGPQGGYTF. The CDR3 bases are TGTGCCAGCAGTCCTGGACCCCAGGGGGGCTACACCTTC.